Included here is one TCR beta chain sequence, with context. These data originate in a study of blood T cell repertoires in COVID-19. Study overall: The United States, Italy and Spain supplied acute and convalescent COVID-19 samples. PBMCs, B-cell-depleted T cells, or T cells were the source of the cDNA or gDNA that made up the material.

Original methodology: Reference gene primer amplification gave nucleated cell count estimates. Sequencing was performed with immunoSEQ multiplex PCR; in TCRdb, only in-frame clones are kept and a portion is missing. V and J calls and clone size are given by that table; D and trimming were obtained from the DNA. The data show about 140,000 clones, roughly 86% seen once. This receptor was identified in a human donor in a cohort sampled during active COVID-19. The specimen was peripheral blood.

The CDR3 protein is CAISARNDGLETQYF. DNA for the CDR3: TGTGCCATCAGTGCCCGAAATGACGGGTTGGAGACCCAGTACTTC. The V gene is TRBV10-3, the J gene TRBJ2-5, with D uncertain. Per the germline V gene, CDR1 is ENHRY and CDR2 is SYGVKD. V shed 4 bases and J shed 5 bases, with 17 bases lying between them. The CDR3 loop spans 15 amino acids.